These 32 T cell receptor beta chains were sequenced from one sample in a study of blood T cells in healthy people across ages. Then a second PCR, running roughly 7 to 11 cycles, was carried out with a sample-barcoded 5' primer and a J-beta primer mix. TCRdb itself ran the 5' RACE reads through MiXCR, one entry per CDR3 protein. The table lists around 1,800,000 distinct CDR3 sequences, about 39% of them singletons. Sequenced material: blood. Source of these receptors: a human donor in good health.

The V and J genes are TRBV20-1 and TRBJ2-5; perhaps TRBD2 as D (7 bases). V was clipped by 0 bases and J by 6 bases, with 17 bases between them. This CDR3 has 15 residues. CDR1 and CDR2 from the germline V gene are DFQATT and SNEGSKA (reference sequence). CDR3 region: CSAREIGGGFKTQYF. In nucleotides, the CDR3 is TGCAGTGCTAGAGAAATAGGGGGGGGTTTTAAGACCCAGTACTTC.

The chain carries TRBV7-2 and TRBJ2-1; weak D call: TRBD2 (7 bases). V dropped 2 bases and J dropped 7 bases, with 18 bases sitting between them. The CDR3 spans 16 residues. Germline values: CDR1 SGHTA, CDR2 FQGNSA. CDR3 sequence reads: CASSLSFGGGRNEQFF. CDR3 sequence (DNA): TGTGCCAGCAGCTTATCTTTTGGGGGGGGCCGGAATGAGCAGTTCTTC.

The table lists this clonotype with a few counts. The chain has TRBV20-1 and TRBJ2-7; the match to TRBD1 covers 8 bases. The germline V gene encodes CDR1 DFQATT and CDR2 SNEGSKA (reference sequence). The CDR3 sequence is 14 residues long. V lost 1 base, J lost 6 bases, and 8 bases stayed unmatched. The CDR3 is CSARADRERCEQYF. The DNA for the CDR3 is TGCAGTGCTAGAGCGGACAGGGAGAGGTGCGAGCAGTACTTC.

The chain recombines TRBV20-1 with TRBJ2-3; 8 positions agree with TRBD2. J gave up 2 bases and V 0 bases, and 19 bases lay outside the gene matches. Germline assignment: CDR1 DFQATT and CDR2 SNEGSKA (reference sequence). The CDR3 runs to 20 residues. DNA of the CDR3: TGCAGTGCTAGAGATACCGCTGCCGTCGATAGCGGGGCGATCACAGATACGCAGTATTTT. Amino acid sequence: CSARDTAAVDSGAITDTQYF.

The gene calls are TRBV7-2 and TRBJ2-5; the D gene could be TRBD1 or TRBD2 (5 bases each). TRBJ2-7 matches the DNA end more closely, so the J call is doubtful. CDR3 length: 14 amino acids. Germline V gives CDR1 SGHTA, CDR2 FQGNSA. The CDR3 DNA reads TGTGCCAGCAGCTCCCCGGGACGGCGAAGCGAGCAGTACTTC. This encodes CASSSPGRRSEQYF.

This CDR3 reads CASSYSPPNEQFF. The CDR3 coding sequence is TGTGCCAGCAGTTACTCACCGCCCAATGAGCAGTTCTTC. The genes are TRBV6-2 or TRBV6-3 and TRBJ2-1, with unresolved D. The CDR3 totals 13 residues. The ends were cut back, 0 bases at V and 6 bases at J, with 6 bases in the middle. Germline CDR1 MNHEY, CDR2 SVGEGT.

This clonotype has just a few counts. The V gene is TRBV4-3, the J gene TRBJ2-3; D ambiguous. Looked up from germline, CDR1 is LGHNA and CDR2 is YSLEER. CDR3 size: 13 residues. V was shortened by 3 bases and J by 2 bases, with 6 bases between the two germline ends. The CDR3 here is CASSHALTDTQYF. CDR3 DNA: TGCGCCAGCAGCCACGCACTCACAGATACGCAGTATTTT.

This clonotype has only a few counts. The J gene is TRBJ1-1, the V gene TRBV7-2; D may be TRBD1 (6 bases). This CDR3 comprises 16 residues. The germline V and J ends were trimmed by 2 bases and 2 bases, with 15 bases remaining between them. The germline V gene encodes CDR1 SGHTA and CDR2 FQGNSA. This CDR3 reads CASSLWGANSNTEAFF. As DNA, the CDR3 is TGTGCCAGCAGCTTATGGGGGGCGAACAGTAACACTGAAGCTTTCTTT.

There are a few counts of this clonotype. CDR3 residues: CASSFRGGREQYF. CDR3 DNA: TGCGCCAGCAGCTTTCGAGGAGGTAGAGAGCAGTACTTC. V and J are TRBV5-1 and TRBJ2-7; weak D call: TRBD2 (5 bases). The V end lost 2 bases, the J end lost 7 bases, and 13 bases lay between the germline ends. The CDR3 totals 13 residues. Per the germline V gene, CDR1 is SGHRS and CDR2 is YFSETQ.

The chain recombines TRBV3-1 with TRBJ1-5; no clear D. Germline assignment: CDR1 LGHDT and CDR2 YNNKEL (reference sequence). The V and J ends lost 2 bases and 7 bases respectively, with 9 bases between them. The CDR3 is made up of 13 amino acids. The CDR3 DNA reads TGTGCCAGCAGCCAAAAGGTAGGACAGCCCCAGCATTTT. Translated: CASSQKVGQPQHF.

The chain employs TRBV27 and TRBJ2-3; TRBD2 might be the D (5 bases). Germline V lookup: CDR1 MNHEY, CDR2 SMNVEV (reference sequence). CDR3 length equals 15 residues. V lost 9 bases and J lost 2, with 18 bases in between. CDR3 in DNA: TGTGCCAGTAGGAACACGGACTCCCCCACAGATACGCAGTATTTT. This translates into CASRNTDSPTDTQYF.

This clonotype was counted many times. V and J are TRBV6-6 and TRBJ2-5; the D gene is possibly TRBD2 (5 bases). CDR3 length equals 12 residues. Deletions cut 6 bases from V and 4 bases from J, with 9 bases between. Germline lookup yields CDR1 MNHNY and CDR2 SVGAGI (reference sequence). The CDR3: CASSGEGETQYF. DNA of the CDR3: TGTGCCAGCAGCGGAGAGGGAGAGACCCAGTACTTC.

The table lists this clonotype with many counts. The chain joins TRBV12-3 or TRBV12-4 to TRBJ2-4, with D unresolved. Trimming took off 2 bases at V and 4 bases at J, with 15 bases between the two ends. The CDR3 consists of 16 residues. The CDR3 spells CASSLFGRTVKNIQYF. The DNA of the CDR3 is TGTGCCAGCAGTTTATTTGGGCGGACGGTAAAAAACATTCAGTACTTC.

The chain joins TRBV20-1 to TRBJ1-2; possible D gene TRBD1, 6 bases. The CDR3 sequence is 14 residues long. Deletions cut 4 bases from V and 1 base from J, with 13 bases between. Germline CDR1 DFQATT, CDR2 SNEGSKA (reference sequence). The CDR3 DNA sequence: TGCAGTGCTACTGACAGGACCTATAACTATGGCTACACCTTC. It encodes CSATDRTYNYGYTF.

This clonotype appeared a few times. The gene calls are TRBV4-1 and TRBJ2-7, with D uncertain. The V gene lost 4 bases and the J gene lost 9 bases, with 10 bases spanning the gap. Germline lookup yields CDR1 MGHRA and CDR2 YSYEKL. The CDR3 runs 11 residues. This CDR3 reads CASSLRNGQYF. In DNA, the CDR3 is TGCGCCAGCAGCCTGAGGAACGGGCAGTACTTC.

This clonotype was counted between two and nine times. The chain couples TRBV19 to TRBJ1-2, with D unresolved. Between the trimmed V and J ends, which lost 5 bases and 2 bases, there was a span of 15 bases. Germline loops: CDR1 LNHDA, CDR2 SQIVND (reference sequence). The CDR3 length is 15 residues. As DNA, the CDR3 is TGTGCCAGTAGTCTATACATGGATGCGAACTATGGCTACACCTTC. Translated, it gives CASSLYMDANYGYTF.

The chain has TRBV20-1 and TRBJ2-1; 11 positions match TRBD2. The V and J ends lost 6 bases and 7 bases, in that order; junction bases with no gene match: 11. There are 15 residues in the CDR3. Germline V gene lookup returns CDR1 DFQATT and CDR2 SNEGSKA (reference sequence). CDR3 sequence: CSAIAGGLSSNEQFF. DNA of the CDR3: TGCAGTGCCATAGCGGGGGGGCTTTCTTCGAATGAGCAGTTCTTC.

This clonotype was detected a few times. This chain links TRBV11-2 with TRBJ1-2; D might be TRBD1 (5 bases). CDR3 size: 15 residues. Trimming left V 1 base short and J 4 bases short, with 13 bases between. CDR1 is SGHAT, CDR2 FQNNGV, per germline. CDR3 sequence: CASSLGGGGSYGYTF. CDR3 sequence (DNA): TGTGCCAGCAGCTTAGGAGGTGGGGGGAGCTATGGCTACACCTTC.

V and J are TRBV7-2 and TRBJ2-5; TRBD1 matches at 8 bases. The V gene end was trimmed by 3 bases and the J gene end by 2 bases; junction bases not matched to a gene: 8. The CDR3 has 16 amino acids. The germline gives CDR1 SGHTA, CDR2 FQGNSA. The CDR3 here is CASSFHRTGRQETQYF. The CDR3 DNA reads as TGTGCCAGCAGCTTCCACCGGACAGGGAGGCAAGAGACCCAGTACTTC. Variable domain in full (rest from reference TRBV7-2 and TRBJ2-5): GAGVSQSPSNKVTEKGKDVELRCDPISGHTALYWYRQSLGQGLEFLIYFQGNSAPDKSGLPSDRFSAERTGGSVSTLTIQRTQQEDSAVYLCASSFHRTGRQETQYFGPGTRLLVL.

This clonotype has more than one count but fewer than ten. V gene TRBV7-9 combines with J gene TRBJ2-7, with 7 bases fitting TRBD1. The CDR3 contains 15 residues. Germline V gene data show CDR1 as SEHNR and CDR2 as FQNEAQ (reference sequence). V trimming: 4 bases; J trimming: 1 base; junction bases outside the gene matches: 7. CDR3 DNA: TGTGCCAGCAGCTCCAACGACAGGGCGTCCTACGAGCAGTACTTC. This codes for CASSSNDRASYEQYF.

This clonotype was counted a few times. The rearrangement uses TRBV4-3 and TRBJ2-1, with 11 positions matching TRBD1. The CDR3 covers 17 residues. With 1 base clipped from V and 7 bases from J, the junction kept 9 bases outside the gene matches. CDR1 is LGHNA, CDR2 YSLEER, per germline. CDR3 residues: CASSQVIGQGAGNEQFF. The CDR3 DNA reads TGCGCCAGCAGCCAAGTTATTGGACAGGGGGCGGGAAATGAGCAGTTCTTC.

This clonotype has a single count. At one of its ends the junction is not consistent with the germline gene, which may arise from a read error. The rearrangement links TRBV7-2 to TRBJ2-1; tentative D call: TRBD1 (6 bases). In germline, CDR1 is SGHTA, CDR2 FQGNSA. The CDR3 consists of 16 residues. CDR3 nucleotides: TGTGCCAGCAGCTTAGGGACAGTCTTGTCCTACAGTGAGCAGTTCTTC. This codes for CASSLGTVLSYSEQFF.

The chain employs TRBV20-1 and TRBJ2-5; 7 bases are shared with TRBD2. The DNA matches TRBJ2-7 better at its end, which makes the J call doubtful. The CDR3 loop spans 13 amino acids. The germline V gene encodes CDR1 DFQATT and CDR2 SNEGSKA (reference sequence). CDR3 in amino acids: CSALTTSTGEQYF. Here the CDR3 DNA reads TGCAGTGCCCTAACGACTAGCACGGGCGAGCAGTACTTC.

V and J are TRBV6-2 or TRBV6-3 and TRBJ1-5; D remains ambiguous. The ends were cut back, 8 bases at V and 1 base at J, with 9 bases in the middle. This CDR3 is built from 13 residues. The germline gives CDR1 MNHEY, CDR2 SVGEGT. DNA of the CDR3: TGTGCCAGCGTCCTGTCGAGCAATCAGCCCCAGCATTTT. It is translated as CASVLSSNQPQHF.

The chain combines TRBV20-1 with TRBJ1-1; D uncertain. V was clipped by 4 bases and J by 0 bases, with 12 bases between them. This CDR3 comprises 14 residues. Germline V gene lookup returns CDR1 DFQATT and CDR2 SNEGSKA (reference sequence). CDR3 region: CSATLSGLNTEAFF. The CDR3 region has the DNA TGCAGTGCTACCCTCTCCGGGCTGAACACTGAAGCTTTCTTT.

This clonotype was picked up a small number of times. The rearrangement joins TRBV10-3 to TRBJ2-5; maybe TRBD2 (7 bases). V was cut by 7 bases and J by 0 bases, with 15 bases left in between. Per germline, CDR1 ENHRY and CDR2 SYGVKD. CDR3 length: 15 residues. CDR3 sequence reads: CAITGGGPYQETQYF. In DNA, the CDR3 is TGTGCCATCACAGGCGGGGGCCCATACCAAGAGACCCAGTACTTC.

The CDR3 DNA follows: TGCAGTGCCCCAGGACTAGTGGGGGAGACCCAGTACTTC. Amino acids: CSAPGLVGETQYF. The genes are TRBV20-1 and TRBJ2-5, with 7 bases that match TRBD2. This CDR3 region has 13 residues. The V gene end was trimmed by 6 bases and the J gene end by 5 bases; junction bases not matched to a gene: 9. Germline-derived CDR1 and CDR2 are DFQATT and SNEGSKA (reference sequence).

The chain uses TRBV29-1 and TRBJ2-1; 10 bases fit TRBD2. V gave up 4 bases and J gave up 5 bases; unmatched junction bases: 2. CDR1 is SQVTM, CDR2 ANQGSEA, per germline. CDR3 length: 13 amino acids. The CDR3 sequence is CSVGLAGDNEQFF. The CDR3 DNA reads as TGCAGCGTTGGGCTAGCGGGGGACAATGAGCAGTTCTTC.

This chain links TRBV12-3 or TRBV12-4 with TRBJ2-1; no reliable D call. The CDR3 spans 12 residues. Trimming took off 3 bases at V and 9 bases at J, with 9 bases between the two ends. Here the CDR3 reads CASSFPLSEQFF. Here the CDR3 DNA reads TGTGCCAGCAGTTTCCCCCTTTCTGAGCAGTTCTTC.

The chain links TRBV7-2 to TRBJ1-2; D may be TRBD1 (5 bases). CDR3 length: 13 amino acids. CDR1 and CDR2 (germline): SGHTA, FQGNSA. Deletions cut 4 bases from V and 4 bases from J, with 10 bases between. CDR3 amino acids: CASSSDSGYGYTF. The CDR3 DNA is TGTGCCAGCAGCTCAGACAGTGGCTATGGCTACACCTTC.

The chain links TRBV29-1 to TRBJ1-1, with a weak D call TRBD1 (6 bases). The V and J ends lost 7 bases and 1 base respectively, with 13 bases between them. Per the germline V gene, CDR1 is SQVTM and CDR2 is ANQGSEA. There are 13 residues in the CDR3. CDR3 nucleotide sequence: TGCAGCGGTACAAACAGGGAGAACACTGAAGCTTTCTTT. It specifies CSGTNRENTEAFF.

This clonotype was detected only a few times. The CDR3 DNA sequence: TGTGCCACCAGCAGAGTTGTGCGGGACATAGATGGCTACACCTTC. This codes for CATSRVVRDIDGYTF. The rearrangement uses TRBV15 and TRBJ1-2, with D perhaps matching TRBD1 (6 bases). This CDR3 contains 15 residues. Trimming left V 1 base short and J 6 bases short, with 15 bases between. Germline lookup yields CDR1 LNHNV and CDR2 YYDKDF (reference sequence).